This T cell receptor (beta chain) was sequenced in a study of blood T cell repertoires in COVID-19. Turning to the study itself: Donors in the United States, Italy and Spain gave samples during acute or convalescent COVID-19. The analysed material was cDNA or gDNA that came from T cells, B-cell-depleted T cells, or PBMCs.

TCRdb's copy holds only in-frame clones and misses some; the assay was immunoSEQ multiplex PCR. The sample carries 130,000 or so clones, around nine tenths recorded once. V was clipped by 4 bases and J by 5 bases; unmatched bases: 10. The CDR3 totals 15 residues. In germline, CDR1 is SGHNT, CDR2 YYREEE (reference sequence). The receptor's source is a man aged 45 to 65 with active or convalescent COVID-19. Sequencing was carried out using peripheral blood. The J gene is TRBJ2-7, the V gene TRBV5-4; 9 bases align to TRBD1. CDR3 residues: CASSQAGTGSHEQYF. CDR3 nucleotides: TGTGCCAGCAGCCAGGCCGGGACAGGGTCCCACGAGCAGTACTTC.